This is a list of T cell receptor beta chains from one sample in a study of blood T cells in healthy people across ages. MiXCR, run by TCRdb on the 5' RACE reads, gives a single entry per CDR3 protein. The sample records some 800,000 distinct CDR3 sequences, under 45% being singletons. The specimen was blood. Receptor source: a man in his sixties in good health. The CDR3 runs from the conserved cysteine through the conserved F or W. The D gene is left open where the match is weak. The size field is filled for only some rows; it gives once, few, many or a size class.

size: NA; V: TRBV7-2; D: NA; J: TRBJ1-1; CDR3: CAGGGGGHYTEAFF; DNA: TGTGCCGGGGGGGGAGGGGGACACTACACTGAAGCTTTCTTT
size: NA; V: TRBV5-6; D: NA; J: TRBJ2-5; CDR3: CASHRDTHQETQYF; DNA: TGTGCCAGTCACCGGGACACACACCAAGAGACCCAGTACTTC
size: NA; V: TRBV7-2; D: TRBD2; J: TRBJ2-1; CDR3: CASSLVAGGVYNEQFF; DNA: TGTGCCAGCAGCTTAGTTGCGGGAGGGGTCTACAATGAGCAGTTCTTC
size: NA; V: TRBV29-1; D: NA; J: TRBJ2-7; CDR3: CSVVVGDAPYEQYF; DNA: TGCAGCGTTGTCGTCGGGGACGCACCCTACGAGCAGTACTTC
size: NA; V: TRBV10-1; D: TRBD1; J: TRBJ2-1; CDR3: CASSEGTGGLDEQFF; DNA: TGCGCCAGCAGTGAGGGGACAGGGGGTCTCGATGAGCAGTTCTTC
size: NA; V: TRBV6-6; D: NA; J: TRBJ2-7; CDR3: CASSYIYNEQYF; DNA: TGTGCCAGCAGTTACATATACAATGAGCAGTACTTC
size: NA; V: TRBV6-2/TRBV6-3; D: NA; J: TRBJ1-5; CDR3: CASRQGFGQPQHF; DNA: TGTGCCAGCAGACAGGGATTCGGTCAGCCCCAGCATTTT
size: few; V: TRBV20-1; D: TRBD2; J: TRBJ2-1; CDR3: CSARWRGGLNEQFF; DNA: TGCAGTGCTAGATGGCGGGGGGGCTTGAATGAGCAGTTCTTC
size: NA; V: TRBV4-1; D: NA; J: TRBJ1-1; CDR3: CASSPRLGTEAFF; DNA: TGCGCCAGCAGCCCCCGCCTTGGCACTGAAGCTTTCTTT
size: NA; V: TRBV20-1; D: NA; J: TRBJ1-1; CDR3: CSARDEWQEAFF; DNA: TGCAGTGCTAGAGATGAGTGGCAGGAAGCTTTCTTT
size: few; V: TRBV3-1; D: NA; J: TRBJ2-5; CDR3: CASSPQLGGGETQYF; DNA: TGTGCCAGCAGTCCTCAGTTGGGGGGCGGGGAGACCCAGTACTTC
size: NA; V: TRBV6-6; D: NA; J: TRBJ2-5; CDR3: CASRMGRSQETQYF; DNA: TGTGCCAGCAGGATGGGACGGTCCCAAGAGACCCAGTACTTC
size: NA; V: TRBV7-2; D: NA; J: TRBJ2-7; CDR3: CASSPQGTKPYEQYF; DNA: TGTGCCAGCAGCCCGCAAGGGACAAAACCCTACGAGCAGTACTTC
size: NA; V: TRBV27; D: NA; J: TRBJ2-1; CDR3: CASSPTGLLGEQFF; DNA: TGTGCCAGCAGTCCGACGGGCCTTTTGGGTGAGCAGTTCTTC
size: NA; V: TRBV4-3; D: TRBD1; J: TRBJ1-1; CDR3: CASSQEGQGTLNTEAFF; DNA: TGCGCCAGCAGCCAAGAGGGACAGGGGACATTGAACACTGAAGCTTTCTTT
size: NA; V: TRBV6-5; D: TRBD1; J: TRBJ1-2; CDR3: CASRRDSNYGYTF; DNA: TGTGCCAGCAGACGGGACAGCAACTATGGCTACACCTTC
size: NA; V: TRBV7-2; D: NA; J: TRBJ2-3; CDR3: CASSSGESTGTQYF; DNA: TGTGCCAGCAGCTCCGGAGAAAGCACAGGTACGCAGTATTTT
size: few; V: TRBV6-2/TRBV6-3; D: NA; J: TRBJ2-3; CDR3: CASSYFGGTDTQYF; DNA: TGTGCCAGCAGTTACTTCGGGGGCACAGATACGCAGTATTTT
size: NA; V: TRBV4-1; D: TRBD2; J: TRBJ2-3; CDR3: CASSQYTSGGDTDTQYF; DNA: TGCGCCAGCAGCCAATACACTAGCGGGGGAGACACAGATACGCAGTATTTT
size: NA; V: TRBV7-9; D: NA; J: TRBJ2-5; CDR3: CAGSPTGPGTQYF; DNA: TGTGCCGGCAGCCCTACAGGGCCTGGGACCCAGTACTTC
size: NA; V: TRBV3-1; D: NA; J: TRBJ1-3; CDR3: CASSLHQVSGGTGNTIYF; DNA: TGTGCCAGCAGCCTTCATCAGGTCTCGGGGGGGACCGGAAACACCATATATTTT
size: many; V: TRBV29-1; D: NA; J: TRBJ1-2; CDR3: CSVKDPGGYTF; DNA: TGCAGCGTTAAGGATCCAGGTGGCTACACCTTC
size: NA; V: TRBV11-3; D: NA; J: TRBJ2-7; CDR3: CASSPRRNYEQYF; DNA: TGTGCCAGCAGCCCTCGTCGTAACTACGAGCAGTACTTC
size: NA; V: TRBV27; D: TRBD2; J: TRBJ2-1; CDR3: CASGPASGPNEQFF; DNA: TGTGCCAGCGGTCCGGCTAGCGGACCCAATGAGCAGTTCTTC
size: NA; V: TRBV27; D: TRBD1; J: TRBJ2-3; CDR3: CASSSRTGGMDTQYF; DNA: TGTGCCAGCAGTTCCCGGACAGGGGGGATGGATACGCAGTATTTT
size: few; V: TRBV13; D: TRBD1; J: TRBJ1-1; CDR3: CASSLRDRGGTEAFF; DNA: TGTGCCAGCAGCCTAAGGGACAGGGGGGGCACTGAAGCTTTCTTT
size: NA; V: TRBV4-1; D: NA; J: TRBJ2-7; CDR3: CASSHVQTPREQYF; DNA: TGCGCCAGCAGCCACGTCCAGACCCCGCGCGAGCAGTACTTC